The clone carrying this T cell receptor beta chain was detected many times. The antigen remains unidentified. Germline V gene sequence: CDR1 SGHDN, CDR2 FVKESK. V lost 3 bases to trimming and J lost 3 bases; unmatched junction nucleotides: 2. The CDR3 runs to 14 residues. This sample was included in a study of regulatory T cells in long-lasting Graves disease. Arm-PCR with iRepertoire HTBI primers amplified the CDR3 regions for these TCR beta libraries. One entry per CDR3 protein results from TCRdb running MiXCR on the multiplex PCR reads. The sample records hundreds of thousands of distinct CDR3 sequences, roughly 15% being singletons. Time point reported: newly diagnosed GD, antithyroid drugs for less than 3 months. RNA from PBMCs was the source of the TCR library. The collection involved drawing nine milliliters of peripheral blood into EDTA tubes. Study-level results: Persistent disease was characterized by preferential usage of TRBV28, TRBJ1-2 and TRBJ2-5.

Sequencing was performed on peripheral blood mononuclear cells (PBMCs), taken at new diagnosis, from a patient treated with antithyroid drugs. The chain recombines TRBV14 with TRBJ2-7, with 10 bases that match TRBD1. The origin of this receptor is a female donor with Graves disease. The CDR3 nucleotides read TGTGCCAGCAGCCAGGGGACAGGGGACTACGAGCAGTACTTC. Protein product: CASSQGTGDYEQYF. The full variable domain, its missing parts supplied by reference TRBV14 and TRBJ2-7, is EAGVTQFPSHSVIEKGQTVTLRCDPISGHDNLYWYRRVMGKEIKFLLHFVKESKQDESGMPNNRFLAERTGGTYSTLKVQPAELEDSGVYFCASSQGTGDYEQYFGPGTRLTVT.